These T cell receptor beta chains were read from a single sample in a study of post-analysis software for immune sequencing data. TCRdb recomputed calls from the PCR reads with MiXCR, one row per CDR3 protein. The sample consists of hundreds of thousands of distinct CDR3 sequences, approximately 60% of them appearing once. Sequencing was carried out using blood. The source of these receptors is a girl aged 2-10 years with multiple sclerosis. CDR3s include the opening cysteine and the closing phenylalanine or tryptophan. Each record gives: clone size, D gene, J gene, V gene, CDR3 DNA, CDR3 protein. The D gene is left open where the match is weak. Expanded clones are given a class, and other clones once, few, many or no size at all.

>.|.|TRBJ1-5|TRBV29-1
TGCAGCGTTGAAGGAGACGGGGTCGGTCAGCCCCAGCATTTT
CSVEGDGVGQPQHF
>.|.|TRBJ2-5|TRBV7-2
TGTGCCAGCAGCTTACAAGGGACGCCCAAAGAGACCCAGTACTTC
CASSLQGTPKETQYF
>.|TRBD2|TRBJ2-1|TRBV6-5
TGTGCCAGCAGTTATTCGCGGGAGGGCTATGAGCAGTTCTTC
CASSYSREGYEQFF
>.|.|TRBJ1-2|TRBV2
TGTGCCAGCACTGACCCAGGGAACGCCAACTATGGCTACACCTTC
CASTDPGNANYGYTF
>.|TRBD1|TRBJ2-6|TRBV7-9
TGTGCCAGCAGCTTACTACAGGGGGCTGCTGGGGCCAACGTCCTGACTTTC
CASSLLQGAAGANVLTF
>.|.|TRBJ2-5|TRBV25-1
TGTGCCAGCAGTGAAACGGGAGCAGGAGAGCAGTACTTC
CASSETGAGEQYF
>once|TRBD2|TRBJ2-3|TRBV20-1
TGCAGTGCCAGGACTAGCCCAGCAGATACGCAGTATTTT
CSARTSPADTQYF
>few|TRBD2|TRBJ2-7|TRBV2
TGTGCCAGCAGTGCGGGACTAGCGGGAGGGCCTATCCACGAGCAGTACTTC
CASSAGLAGGPIHEQYF
>.|.|TRBJ1-2|TRBV6-5
TGTGCCAGCAGTTACTCGGGCATAGGGGGAGGCTACACCTTC
CASSYSGIGGGYTF
>.|.|TRBJ2-5|TRBV29-1
TGCAGCCGAGCGGGCCAGCCGAAAGAAGAGACCCAGTACTTC
CSRAGQPKEETQYF
>.|TRBD1|TRBJ2-7|TRBV29-1
TGCAGCGTTGCGGAACAGGGGGCCTACGAGCAGTACTTC
CSVAEQGAYEQYF
>.|.|TRBJ2-5|TRBV13
TGTGCCAGCAGCTTAGTCACAGGAGCCGAGACCCAGTACTTC
CASSLVTGAETQYF
>.|.|TRBJ2-3|TRBV5-1
TGCGCCAGCTCTAAGGCGGCCAACACAGATACGCAGTATTTT
CASSKAANTDTQYF
>.|.|TRBJ1-2|TRBV6-5
TGTGCCAGCAGTTACGGGAACAAGCTAGGCTACACCTTC
CASSYGNKLGYTF
>.|TRBD2|TRBJ2-1|TRBV4-3
TGCGCCAGCAGCCAAGATCACGGGGGGGCCTACAATGAGCAGTTCTTC
CASSQDHGGAYNEQFF
>.|.|TRBJ2-6|TRBV7-2
TGTGCCAGCACCTCTATAGGGGCCAACGTCCTGACTTTC
CASTSIGANVLTF
>few|TRBD2|TRBJ2-3|TRBV5-5
TGTGCCAGTGGACTAGCGGGGATCACAGATACGCAGTATTTT
CASGLAGITDTQYF
>.|.|TRBJ1-1|TRBV6-5
TGTGCCAGCAGTAATGTGGGAACAGGCGAAGCTTTCTTT
CASSNVGTGEAFF
>few|.|TRBJ1-2|TRBV29-1
TGCAGCGTTGAAGGCCCCCGATCTGGGGGGTGGGCTAACTATGGCTACACCTTC
CSVEGPRSGGWANYGYTF
>.|.|TRBJ2-7|TRBV6-5
TGTGCCAGCAGTCCCACAGGGGGGGCCTACAATGAGCAGTACTTC
CASSPTGGAYNEQYF
>.|TRBD2|TRBJ2-1|TRBV11-2
TGTGCCAGCAGCTCCAGGAGCGGGAGGAGTAGCTCCTACAATGAGCAGTTCTTC
CASSSRSGRSSSYNEQFF
>.|.|TRBJ2-7|TRBV6-2/TRBV6-3
TGTGCCAGCAGTTACTTGGACAGTGGCGAGCAGTACTTC
CASSYLDSGEQYF
>.|.|TRBJ2-3|TRBV12-3/TRBV12-4
TGTGCCAGCGGTTCGGAGATGCAAGGGGATACGCAGTATTTT
CASGSEMQGDTQYF
>.|.|TRBJ2-3|TRBV29-1
TGCAGCGACGAGGATACGCAGTATTTT
CSDEDTQYF
>.|.|TRBJ2-7|TRBV2
TGTGCCAGCAGCTACGCGACTGGGGGGGAGCAGTACTTC
CASSYATGGEQYF
>.|TRBD2|TRBJ2-3|TRBV5-1
TGCGCCAGCAGCCCTAAATTCGACAAGGGAGGGAACACAGATACGCAGTATTTT
CASSPKFDKGGNTDTQYF
>.|TRBD2|TRBJ2-5|TRBV25-1
TGTGCCAGCAGTGAGAAGACTAGCGGGGGGCAAGAGACCCAGTACTTC
CASSEKTSGGQETQYF
>.|TRBD1|TRBJ2-7|TRBV6-7
TGTGCCAGCAGTCGACCCGGACAGGTGGAAGTTCTGTCCTACGAGCAGTACTTC
CASSRPGQVEVLSYEQYF
>.|.|TRBJ1-2|TRBV20-1
TGCAGTGCAGAAAGTAGACAGATAAACTATGGCTACACCTTC
CSAESRQINYGYTF